This T cell receptor (beta chain) was obtained from a study of TIL therapy for anti-PD-1-resistant metastatic lung cancer. General observations from the study: Patients were highly selected, enriched for treatment-naive, never-smoker and oncogene-addicted cases.

Germline lookup yields CDR1 MNHNS and CDR2 SASEGT. V gave up 4 bases and J gave up 3 bases, with 13 bases separating them. The CDR3 consists of 15 residues. Time point here: pre-treatment sample, taken before nivolumab and TIL therapy. Pleural nodules or supraclavicular lymph nodes made up most of the excised metastases sampled. Progressing patients received lymphodepletion, expanded TIL infusion and IL-2. Patients were adults with stage 4 NSCLC. This was the immunoSEQ v3 assay. Libraries were sequenced to around 2 million read pairs (survey) or 5-6 million (deep). The table came from immunoSEQ multiplex PCR; TCRdb's copy has only in-frame clones and leaves some out. The sample shows over 10,000 clones, around 69% of them seen only once. Concerning this clone: As yet, its antigen is unknown.

The sequenced sample was tumor tissue, obtained at baseline. The receptor was isolated from a woman aged 30-85 years with non-small cell lung cancer. The V and J genes are TRBV6-1 and TRBJ2-1; tentatively, D is TRBD2 (6 bases). The CDR3 spells CASSVVGGDYNEQFF. CDR3 in DNA: TGTGCCAGCAGTGTCGTAGGCGGGGACTACAATGAGCAGTTCTTC.